This note documents a single T cell receptor (beta chain) sequence. This sample stems from a study of Ad26.COV2.S vaccination and SARS-CoV-2 variants. At the level of the study: The authors gave Ad26.COV2.S intramuscularly, either once or twice 56 days apart.

Germline V gene sequence: CDR1 SGHVS, CDR2 FNYEAQ. The CDR3 contains 14 residues. The germline V and J ends were trimmed by 1 base and 4 bases, with 9 bases remaining between them. The repertoire was sequenced with immunoSEQ multiplex PCR; TCRdb's copy has only in-frame clones and lacks some. The data hold over 400,000 clones, with about 90% observed a single time. Treatment indicated: around 19 received Ad26.COV2.S at low or high dose, single or two shots; a few received placebo; per-sample allocation not given. Sample collection was performed on day 63 after the first vaccine or placebo injection. Sequencing was performed on peripheral blood, taken in a trial of Ad26.COV2.S vaccine versus placebo. The receptor was derived from a person aged 18-65 years who received the Ad26.COV2.S COVID-19 vaccine or a placebo. The rearrangement links TRBV7-6 to TRBJ2-3, with D tentatively TRBD1 or TRBD2 (6 bases each). This CDR3 is CASSLEGGADTQYF. The CDR3 nucleotides are TGTGCCAGCAGCTTAGAGGGGGGTGCAGATACGCAGTATTTT.